The rows below give T cell receptor beta chains drawn from one sample of a study of post-analysis software for immune sequencing data. TCRdb re-called the PCR reads with MiXCR, one entry per CDR3 protein. This sample has 650,000 to 850,000 distinct CDR3 sequences, with under 70% found just once. The sample comprised blood. The receptor source for this set is a girl aged 5-17 years with multiple sclerosis. Each CDR3 is given with its conserved first and last residue. D genes are given only for firm matches. Not all rows give a size; the values are once, few, many and, for expanded clones, a class.

d_gene,j_gene,abundance,v_gene,CDR3nt,CDR3aa
-,TRBJ2-7,-,TRBV12-3/TRBV12-4,TGTGCCAGCCGGGGACGGGTCGATTTGGAGCAGTACTTC,CASRGRVDLEQYF
-,TRBJ1-2,-,TRBV6-5,TGTGCCAGCAGTTACTTGTCCTCTAACTATGGCTACACCTTC,CASSYLSSNYGYTF
-,TRBJ1-6,-,TRBV7-9,TGTGCCAGCAGCTTAAGGGGGGTAGATTCACCCCTCCACTTT,CASSLRGVDSPLHF
-,TRBJ1-1,-,TRBV7-9,TGTGCCAGCAGCAAACGGGAGATTGAAGCTTTCTTT,CASSKREIEAFF
TRBD1,TRBJ1-2,-,TRBV7-2,TGTGCCAGCAGCCTCCGGACAGGGGGCACTAACTATGGCTACACCTTC,CASSLRTGGTNYGYTF
TRBD1,TRBJ2-1,-,TRBV7-3,TGTGCCAGCAGCCCACAGGGGGCCCGGGTCGATGAGCAGTTCTTC,CASSPQGARVDEQFF
TRBD1,TRBJ2-7,-,TRBV6-5,TGTGCCAGCAGTTACTTACATACAGGGGGTGTTTCCTACGAGCAGTACTTC,CASSYLHTGGVSYEQYF
TRBD2,TRBJ2-5,few,TRBV2,TGTGCCAGTACGAGCGGGGGATACCAAGAGACCCAGTACTTC,CASTSGGYQETQYF
-,TRBJ2-7,-,TRBV7-6,TGTGCCAGCAGTCGAACTGACAGCGGCTCCTACGAGCAGTACTTC,CASSRTDSGSYEQYF
-,TRBJ1-5,once,TRBV11-2,TGTACCAGCAGCCACAGGGAGCAGCCCCAGCATTTT,CTSSHREQPQHF
-,TRBJ2-5,few,TRBV29-1,TGCAGCGTTGGGCCCCAAGAGACCCAGTACTTC,CSVGPQETQYF
-,TRBJ1-1,-,TRBV7-9,TGTGCCAGCAGCCCACGACCTTTGGATGAAGCTTTCTTT,CASSPRPLDEAFF
TRBD1,TRBJ1-1,-,TRBV7-2,TGTGCCAGCAGCCCCAGGGACAGGGGGTCTGAAGCTTTCTTT,CASSPRDRGSEAFF
-,TRBJ1-1,many,TRBV10-3,TGTGCCATCAGTGATGTCGGCAGCATGAACACTGAAGCTTTCTTT,CAISDVGSMNTEAFF
-,TRBJ2-3,-,TRBV5-1,TGCGCCAGCAGCTTGGCCTTTTTCAAGAGAAACCTCACAGATACGCAGTATTTT,CASSLAFFKRNLTDTQYF
-,TRBJ1-1,-,TRBV27,TGTGCCAGCAGTTTTAACGCGAACACTGAAGCTTTCTTT,CASSFNANTEAFF
-,TRBJ1-4,-,TRBV9,TGTGCCAGCAGCGCCGCCTCTATCCAGGGTGCCATCTATAATGAAAAACTGTTTTTT,CASSAASIQGAIYNEKLFF
-,TRBJ1-6,-,TRBV7-8,TGTGCCAGCAGCCCTACAGGGTTCAATAATTCACCCCTCCACTTT,CASSPTGFNNSPLHF
-,TRBJ1-2,-,TRBV7-8,TGTGCCAGCAGCCCTCGTCGGGGGGCAGTGTCGAACTATGGCTACACCTTC,CASSPRRGAVSNYGYTF
TRBD1,TRBJ2-5,few,TRBV20-1,TGCAGTGCTCATGGACAGGGGGTAGGAGAGACCCAGTACTTC,CSAHGQGVGETQYF
-,TRBJ2-5,-,TRBV29-1,TGCAGCGTTGATCAGGGATCAGGTCAAGAGACCCAGTACTTC,CSVDQGSGQETQYF
TRBD1,TRBJ1-2,-,TRBV29-1,TGCAGCGCACAGGGGGAGGCGTATGGCTACACCTTC,CSAQGEAYGYTF
-,TRBJ2-5,-,TRBV29-1,TGCAGCGTCGCTGGTTGGGAGGTGACCCAGTACTTC,CSVAGWEVTQYF